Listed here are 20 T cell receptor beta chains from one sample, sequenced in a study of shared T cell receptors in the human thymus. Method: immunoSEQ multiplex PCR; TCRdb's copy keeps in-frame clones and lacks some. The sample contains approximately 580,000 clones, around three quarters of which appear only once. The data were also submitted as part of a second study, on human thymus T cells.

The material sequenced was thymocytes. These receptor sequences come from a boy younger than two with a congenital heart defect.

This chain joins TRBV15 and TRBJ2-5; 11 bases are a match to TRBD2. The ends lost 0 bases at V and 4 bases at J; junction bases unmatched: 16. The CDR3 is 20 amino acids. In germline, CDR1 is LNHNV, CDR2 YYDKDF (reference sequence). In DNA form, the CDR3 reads TGTGCCACCAGCAGAGATAGGGGGAATAGCGGGAGGGAAATTGGAGAGACCCAGTACTTC. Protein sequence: CATSRDRGNSGREIGETQYF. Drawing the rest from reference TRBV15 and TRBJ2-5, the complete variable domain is DAMVIQNPRYQVTQFGKPVTLSCSQTLNHNVMYWYQQKSSQAPKLLFHYYDKDFNNEADTPDNFQSRRPNTSFCFLDIRSPGLGDTAMYLCATSRDRGNSGREIGETQYFGPGTRLLVL.

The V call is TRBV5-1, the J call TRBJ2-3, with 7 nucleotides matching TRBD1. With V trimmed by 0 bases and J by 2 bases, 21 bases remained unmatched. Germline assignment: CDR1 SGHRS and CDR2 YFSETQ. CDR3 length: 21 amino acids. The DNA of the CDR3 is TGCGCCAGCAGCTTGGCCCAGGTCGAGGGGCACGGACAGGTCGACACAGATACGCAGTATTTT. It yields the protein CASSLAQVEGHGQVDTDTQYF.

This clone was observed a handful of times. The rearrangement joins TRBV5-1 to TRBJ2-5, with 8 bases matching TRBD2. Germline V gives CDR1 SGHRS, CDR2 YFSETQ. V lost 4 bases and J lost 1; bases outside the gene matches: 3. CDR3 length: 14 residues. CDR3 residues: CASSRGGLQETQYF. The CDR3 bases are TGCGCCAGCAGCCGGGGGGGGCTCCAAGAGACCCAGTACTTC.

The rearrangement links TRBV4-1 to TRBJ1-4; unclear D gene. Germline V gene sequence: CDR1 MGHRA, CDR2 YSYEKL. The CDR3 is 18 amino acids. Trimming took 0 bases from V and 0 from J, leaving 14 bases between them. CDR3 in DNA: TGCGCCAGCAGCCAAGATCTCGCGAGCCTTGCAACTAATGAAAAACTGTTTTTT. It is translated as CASSQDLASLATNEKLFF.

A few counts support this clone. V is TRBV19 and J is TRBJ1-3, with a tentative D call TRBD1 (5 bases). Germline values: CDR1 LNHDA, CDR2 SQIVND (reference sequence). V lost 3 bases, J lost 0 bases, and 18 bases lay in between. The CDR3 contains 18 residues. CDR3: CASSMRRGGGASGNTIYF. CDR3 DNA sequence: TGTGCCAGTAGTATGAGACGCGGGGGAGGGGCCTCTGGAAACACCATATATTTT.

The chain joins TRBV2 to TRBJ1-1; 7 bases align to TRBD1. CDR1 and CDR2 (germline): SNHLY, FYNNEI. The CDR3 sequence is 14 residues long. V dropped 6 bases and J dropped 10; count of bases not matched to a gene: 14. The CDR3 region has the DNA TGTGCCAGCAGGGCCCGGACAGGCCAAATAGGAGCTTTCTTT. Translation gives CASRARTGQIGAFF. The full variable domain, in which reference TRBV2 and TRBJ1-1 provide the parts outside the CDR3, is EPEVTQTPSHQVTQMGQEVILRCVPISNHLYFYWYRQILGQKVEFLVSFYNNEISEKSEIFDDQFSVERPDGSNFTLKIRSTKLEDSAMYFCASRARTGQIGAFFGQGTRLTVV.

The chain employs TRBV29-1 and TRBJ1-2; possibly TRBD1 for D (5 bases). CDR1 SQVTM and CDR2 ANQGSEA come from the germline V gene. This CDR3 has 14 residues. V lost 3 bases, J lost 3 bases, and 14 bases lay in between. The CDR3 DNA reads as TGCAGCGTTGAGGTCAGAGGGACTTACTATGGCTACACCTTC. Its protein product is CSVEVRGTYYGYTF.

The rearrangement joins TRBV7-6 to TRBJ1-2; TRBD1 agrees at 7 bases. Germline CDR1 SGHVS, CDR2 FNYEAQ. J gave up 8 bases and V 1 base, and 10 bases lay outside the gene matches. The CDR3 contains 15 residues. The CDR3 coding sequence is TGTGCCAGCAGCTTAGTTGGCAGGGGGAGTTGGGGCTACACCTTC. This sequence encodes CASSLVGRGSWGYTF.

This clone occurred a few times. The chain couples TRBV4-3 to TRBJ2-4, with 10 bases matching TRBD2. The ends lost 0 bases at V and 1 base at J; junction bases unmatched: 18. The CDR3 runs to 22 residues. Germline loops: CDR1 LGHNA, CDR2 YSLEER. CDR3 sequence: CASSQETEGASGSRVAKNIQYF. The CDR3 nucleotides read TGCGCCAGCAGCCAAGAAACGGAGGGGGCTAGCGGGAGTCGGGTTGCCAAAAACATTCAGTACTTC.

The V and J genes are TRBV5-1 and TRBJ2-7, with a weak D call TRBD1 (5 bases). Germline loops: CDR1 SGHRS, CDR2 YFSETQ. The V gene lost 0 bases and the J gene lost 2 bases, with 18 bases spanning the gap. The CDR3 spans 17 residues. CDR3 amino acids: CASSLVDRQGGPYEQYF. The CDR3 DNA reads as TGCGCCAGCAGCTTGGTAGATCGGCAGGGCGGCCCCTACGAGCAGTACTTC. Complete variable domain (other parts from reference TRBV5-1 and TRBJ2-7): KAGVTQTPRYLIKTRGQQVTLSCSPISGHRSVSWYQQTPGQGLQFLFEYFSETQRNKGNFPGRFSGRQFSNSRSEMNVSTLELGDSALYLCASSLVDRQGGPYEQYFGPGTRLTVT.

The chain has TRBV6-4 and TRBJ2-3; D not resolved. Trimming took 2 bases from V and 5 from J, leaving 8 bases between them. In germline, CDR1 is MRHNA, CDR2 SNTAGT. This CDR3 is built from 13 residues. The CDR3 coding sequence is TGTGCCAGCAGTGACCACCCAGGAGATACGCAGTATTTT. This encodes CASSDHPGDTQYF.

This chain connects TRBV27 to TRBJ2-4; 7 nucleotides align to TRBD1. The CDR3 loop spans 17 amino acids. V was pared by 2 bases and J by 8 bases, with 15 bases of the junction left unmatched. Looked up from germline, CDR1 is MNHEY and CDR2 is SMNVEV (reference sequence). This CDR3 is CASSLRQRTGLSDIQYF. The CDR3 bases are TGTGCCAGCAGTTTACGTCAAAGGACAGGTCTCTCAGACATTCAGTACTTC.

DNA of the CDR3: TGCGCCAGCAGCCAAGGACAGGGCCCTCCCTACGAGCAGTACTTC. Protein: CASSQGQGPPYEQYF. The chain has TRBV4-3 and TRBJ2-7, with 7 bases that match TRBD1. Germline lookup yields CDR1 LGHNA and CDR2 YSLEER. The length of the CDR3 is 15 residues. V lost 1 base, J lost 2 bases, and 5 bases stayed unmatched.

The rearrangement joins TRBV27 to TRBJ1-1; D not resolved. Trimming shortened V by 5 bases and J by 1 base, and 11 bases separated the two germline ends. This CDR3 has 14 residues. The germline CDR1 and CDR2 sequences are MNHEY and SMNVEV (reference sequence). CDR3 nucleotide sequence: TGTGCCAGCAGTCGCGCCCCCGAGAACACTGAAGCTTTCTTT. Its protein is CASSRAPENTEAFF.

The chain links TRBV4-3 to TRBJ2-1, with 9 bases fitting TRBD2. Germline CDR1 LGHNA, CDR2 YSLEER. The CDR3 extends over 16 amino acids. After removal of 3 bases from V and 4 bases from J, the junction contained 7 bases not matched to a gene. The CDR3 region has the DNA TGCGCCAGCAGCCAGAGAGTCACTAGCGGGTACAATGAGCAGTTCTTC. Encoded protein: CASSQRVTSGYNEQFF.

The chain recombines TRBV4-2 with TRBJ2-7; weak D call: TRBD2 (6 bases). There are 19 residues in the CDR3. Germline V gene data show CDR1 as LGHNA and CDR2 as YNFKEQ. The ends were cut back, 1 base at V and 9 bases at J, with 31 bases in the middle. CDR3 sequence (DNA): TGTGCCAGCAGCCAAGCCCTGGCGGGACGGAAAACCTTACGATTTCGGCAGTACTTC. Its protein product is CASSQALAGRKTLRFRQYF.

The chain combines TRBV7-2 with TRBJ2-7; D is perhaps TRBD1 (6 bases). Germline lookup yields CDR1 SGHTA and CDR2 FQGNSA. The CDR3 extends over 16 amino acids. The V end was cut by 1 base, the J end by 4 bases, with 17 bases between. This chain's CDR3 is CASSLEGETKGYEQYF. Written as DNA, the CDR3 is TGTGCCAGCAGCTTAGAGGGGGAAACCAAGGGGTACGAGCAGTACTTC. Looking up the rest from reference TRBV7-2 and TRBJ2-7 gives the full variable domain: GAGVSQSPSNKVTEKGKDVELRCDPISGHTALYWYRQSLGQGLEFLIYFQGNSAPDKSGLPSDRFSAERTGGSVSTLTIQRTQQEDSAVYLCASSLEGETKGYEQYFGPGTRLTVT.

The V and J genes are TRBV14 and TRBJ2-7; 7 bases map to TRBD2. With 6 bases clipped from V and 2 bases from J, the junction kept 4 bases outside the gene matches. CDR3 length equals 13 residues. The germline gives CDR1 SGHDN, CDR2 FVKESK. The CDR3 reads CASSWGGTYEQYF. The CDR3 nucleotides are TGTGCCAGCAGTTGGGGGGGTACCTACGAGCAGTACTTC.

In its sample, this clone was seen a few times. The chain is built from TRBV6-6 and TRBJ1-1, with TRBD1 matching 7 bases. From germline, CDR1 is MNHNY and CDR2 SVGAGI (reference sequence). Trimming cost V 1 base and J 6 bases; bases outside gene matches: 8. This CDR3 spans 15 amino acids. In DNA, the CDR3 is TGTGCCAGCAGTTACTTGCCAGGGGGTGGGTCTGAAGCTTTCTTT. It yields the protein CASSYLPGGGSEAFF.

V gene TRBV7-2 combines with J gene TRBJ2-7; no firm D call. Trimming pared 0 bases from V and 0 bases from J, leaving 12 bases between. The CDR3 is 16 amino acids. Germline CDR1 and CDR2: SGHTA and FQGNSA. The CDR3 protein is CASSLARSMISYEQYF. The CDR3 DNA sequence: TGTGCCAGCAGCTTAGCGCGGTCTATGATCTCCTACGAGCAGTACTTC.